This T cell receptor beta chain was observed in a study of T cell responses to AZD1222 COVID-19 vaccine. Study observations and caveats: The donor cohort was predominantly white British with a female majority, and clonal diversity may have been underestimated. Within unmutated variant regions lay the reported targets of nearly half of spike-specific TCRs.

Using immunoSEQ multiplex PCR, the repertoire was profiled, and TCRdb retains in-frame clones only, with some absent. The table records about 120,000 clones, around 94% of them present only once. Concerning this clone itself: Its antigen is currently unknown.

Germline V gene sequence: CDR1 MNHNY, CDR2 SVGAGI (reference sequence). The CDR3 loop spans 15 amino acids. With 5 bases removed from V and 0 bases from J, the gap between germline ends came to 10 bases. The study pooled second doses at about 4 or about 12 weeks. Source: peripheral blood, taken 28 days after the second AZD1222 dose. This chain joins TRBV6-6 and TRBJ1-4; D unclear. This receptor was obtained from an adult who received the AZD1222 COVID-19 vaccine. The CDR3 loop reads CASSQTSATNEKLFF. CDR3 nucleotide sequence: TGTGCCAGCAGTCAGACATCTGCAACTAATGAAAAACTGTTTTTT.